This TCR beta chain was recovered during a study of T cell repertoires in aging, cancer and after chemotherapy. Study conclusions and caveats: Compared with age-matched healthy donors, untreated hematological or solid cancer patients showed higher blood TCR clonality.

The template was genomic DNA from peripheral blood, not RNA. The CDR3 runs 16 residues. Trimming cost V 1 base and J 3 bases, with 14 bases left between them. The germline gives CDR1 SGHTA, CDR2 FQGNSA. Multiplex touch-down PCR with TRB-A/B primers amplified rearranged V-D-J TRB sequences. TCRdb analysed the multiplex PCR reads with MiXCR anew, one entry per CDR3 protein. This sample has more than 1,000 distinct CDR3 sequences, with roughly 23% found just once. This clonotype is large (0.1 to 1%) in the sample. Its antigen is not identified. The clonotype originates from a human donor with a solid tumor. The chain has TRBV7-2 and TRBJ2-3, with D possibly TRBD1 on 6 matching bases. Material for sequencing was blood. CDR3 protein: CASSLGWGRRTDTQYF. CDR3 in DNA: TGTGCCAGCAGCTTAGGTTGGGGGCGCCGTACAGATACGCAGTATTTT.